This T cell receptor (beta chain) was retrieved from a study of molecular identifiers for immune sequencing clone quantification. Study results and limitations: Identical TCR molecules can share a barcode, and this sharing could underestimate highly expanded clone sizes.

This clonotype appeared many times. Its antigen is currently unknown. Trimming left V 5 bases short and J 7 bases short, with 12 bases between. Per the germline V gene, CDR1 is MGHDK and CDR2 is SYGVNS. This CDR3 is 14 amino acids long. Library preparation followed earlier protocols using designated TCR primers. TCRdb reprocessed the PCR reads with MiXCR, giving one entry per CDR3 protein. The data hold about half a million distinct CDR3 sequences, with roughly a fifth observed a single time. Sample: naive CD8+ T cells from blood, with Jurkat cell RNA spiked in. Subset in this sample: FACS-sorted CD8+CD4-CCR7+CD45RA+ naive T cells. This chain uses TRBV25-1 with TRBJ1-6; a weak D match, TRBD1 (5 bases). This TCR was sampled from a human donor in good health. Some libraries in this study had Jurkat cell RNA spiked in. DNA for the CDR3: TGTGCCAGCAGTTTGGGACCGGGGAATTCACCCCTCCACTTT. This codes for CASSLGPGNSPLHF. The full variable domain, in which reference TRBV25-1 and TRBJ1-6 provide the parts outside the CDR3, is EADIYQTPRYLVIGTGKKITLECSQTMGHDKMYWYQQDPGMELHLIHYSYGVNSTEKGDLSSESTVSRIRTEHFPLTLESARPSHTSQYLCASSLGPGNSPLHFGNGTRLTVT.